This T cell receptor (beta chain) was captured by sequencing in a study of T cell responses to AZD1222 COVID-19 vaccine. General observations from the study: Donors were mostly white British, more females; clonal diversity possibly underestimated. At study baseline, merely several AZD1222 recipients were seropositive.

Repertoires were generated with immunoSEQ multiplex PCR, while TCRdb's copy carries only in-frame clones and drops some. Among 150,000 to 200,000 clones listed, roughly 90% were seen once. To note about this clone: The antigen is unknown.

This CDR3 is 14 amino acids long. The V gene lost 3 bases and the J gene lost 6 bases, with 15 bases spanning the gap. Germline CDR1 is SGHRS and CDR2 is YFSETQ. V and J are TRBV5-1 and TRBJ1-1; D gene uncertain. This specimen consisted of peripheral blood, obtained 28 days after the second AZD1222 dose. This receptor was identified in an adult who received the AZD1222 COVID-19 vaccine. The CDR3 bases are TGCGCCAGCAGCTCGACCACAGTTCGGGCTGAAGCTTTCTTT. Its translation is CASSSTTVRAEAFF. The entire variable domain, with the rest obtained from reference TRBV5-1 and TRBJ1-1, is as follows: KAGVTQTPRYLIKTRGQQVTLSCSPISGHRSVSWYQQTPGQGLQFLFEYFSETQRNKGNFPGRFSGRQFSNSRSEMNVSTLELGDSALYLCASSSTTVRAEAFFGQGTRLTVV.